This entry lists 20 T cell receptor beta chains sequenced from one sample in a study of early T cells in non-severe SARS-CoV-2 infection. TCRdb reprocessed the 5' RACE reads with MiXCR, giving one entry per CDR3 protein. The data hold 70,000 or so distinct CDR3 sequences, with about 9.5% observed a single time. Sequencing used whole blood, obtained at baseline. These receptors all come from an adult who was a healthcare worker with PCR-confirmed SARS-CoV-2 infection or an uninfected control (not recorded which).

This clonotype turned up a few times. CDR3 in amino acids: CASSSGGEDYGYTF. In nucleotides, the CDR3 is TGCGCCAGCAGCTCTGGTGGGGAGGACTATGGCTACACCTTC. This chain links TRBV5-1 with TRBJ1-2; D gene ambiguous. From germline, CDR1 is SGHRS and CDR2 YFSETQ. The CDR3 has 14 residues. With 3 bases removed from V and 3 bases from J, the gap between germline ends came to 12 bases. The variable domain in full, with the rest retrieved from reference TRBV5-1 and TRBJ1-2, is KAGVTQTPRYLIKTRGQQVTLSCSPISGHRSVSWYQQTPGQGLQFLFEYFSETQRNKGNFPGRFSGRQFSNSRSEMNVSTLELGDSALYLCASSSGGEDYGYTFGSGTRLTVV.

This clonotype has at least ten counts. V is TRBV2 and J is TRBJ2-2; tentatively, D is TRBD1 (6 bases). The germline V gene encodes CDR1 SNHLY and CDR2 FYNNEI. Trimming removed 7 bases at V and 0 bases at J, with 9 bases between. This CDR3 comprises 14 residues. CDR3 sequence: CASTRDTNTGELFF. CDR3 DNA sequence: TGTGCCAGCACCCGGGACACGAACACCGGGGAGCTGTTTTTT. Using reference TRBV2 and TRBJ2-2 for the parts outside the CDR3, the full variable domain is EPEVTQTPSHQVTQMGQEVILRCVPISNHLYFYWYRQILGQKVEFLVSFYNNEISEKSEIFDDQFSVERPDGSNFTLKIRSTKLEDSAMYFCASTRDTNTGELFFGEGSRLTVL.

The rearrangement uses TRBV6-2 or TRBV6-3 and TRBJ2-7; weak D call: TRBD2 (5 bases). Germline loops: CDR1 MNHEY, CDR2 SVGEGT. Trimming took off 2 bases at V and 4 bases at J, with 12 bases between the two ends. The CDR3 sequence is 14 residues long. The CDR3 region is CASSYPPGEYEQYF. The DNA of the CDR3 is TGTGCCAGCAGTTACCCCCCTGGGGAGTACGAGCAGTACTTC.

There are a few counts of this clonotype. Because it lacks the conserved phenylalanine or tryptophan at the end, this CDR3 is likely a read error. The chain employs TRBV7-9 and TRBJ2-7; 10 bases agree with TRBD1. The CDR3 sequence is 14 residues long. Trimming cost V 4 bases and J 4 bases; bases outside gene matches: 4. Germline V gene sequence: CDR1 SEHNR, CDR2 FQNEAQ (reference sequence). Written as DNA, the CDR3 is TGTGCCAGCAGCTCCGGGACAGGGGAGTACGAGCAGTACTTG. Its translation: CASSSGTGEYEQYL.

This clonotype was picked up a small number of times. The chain joins TRBV4-3 to TRBJ1-6; D is unresolved. The CDR3 runs to 14 residues. The germline V gene has CDR1 LGHNA and CDR2 YSLEER. Here the CDR3 DNA reads TGCGCTTCAAGGTACGGCCAAGCCAATTCACCCCTCCACTTT. Its protein product is CASRYGQANSPLHF.

This clonotype has only a few counts. This chain uses TRBV27 with TRBJ1-2, with a tentative D call TRBD1 (5 bases). The CDR3 loop spans 13 amino acids. Trimming took off 0 bases at V and 7 bases at J, with 9 bases between the two ends. From germline, CDR1 is MNHEY and CDR2 SMNVEV (reference sequence). The CDR3 sequence: CASSLSGRGGYTF. CDR3 nucleotide sequence: TGTGCCAGCAGTTTATCAGGGAGGGGTGGCTACACCTTC.

Ten or more counts support this clonotype. The chain has TRBV11-2 and TRBJ1-6, with D possibly TRBD1 on 6 matching bases. Germline CDR1 and CDR2: SGHAT and FQNNGV. The V and J ends lost 5 bases and 9 bases respectively, with 20 bases between them. CDR3 length: 16 amino acids. CDR3: CASSQIRGQVGSPLHF. The CDR3 DNA sequence: TGTGCCAGCAGCCAAATTCGGGGGCAGGTGGGTTCACCCCTCCACTTT.

This clonotype appeared once. The CDR3 loop reads CASSQAFPRGTMDTQYF. The CDR3 DNA reads TGCGCCAGCAGCCAAGCATTTCCGCGGGGGACAATGGATACGCAGTATTTT. The V gene is TRBV4-1, the J gene TRBJ2-3; TRBD2 might be the D (7 bases). Germline V gives CDR1 MGHRA, CDR2 YSYEKL. This CDR3 region has 17 residues. The V end lost 1 base, the J end lost 6 bases, and 20 bases lay between the germline ends.

The table lists this clonotype with many counts. The chain is built from TRBV14 and TRBJ2-1, with a tentative D call TRBD2 (6 bases). CDR1 is SGHDN and CDR2 is FVKESK in the germline V gene. This CDR3 is 15 amino acids long. Trimming cost V 4 bases and J 6 bases, with 16 bases left between them. The CDR3 is CASSRSRGTGNEQFF. CDR3 coding DNA: TGTGCCAGCAGCCGTAGTCGGGGGACTGGCAATGAGCAGTTCTTC.

This chain links TRBV3-1 with TRBJ1-1, with 9 nucleotides matching TRBD1. The CDR3 is 14 residues long. The junction had 4 bases not matched to a gene; V was cut back by 2 bases and J by 6 bases. CDR1 is LGHDT, CDR2 YNNKEL, per germline (reference sequence). The CDR3 loop reads CASSQTGTGSEAFF. CDR3 nucleotide sequence: TGTGCCAGCAGCCAAACCGGGACAGGGTCTGAAGCTTTCTTT.

This clonotype was picked up many times. The gene calls are TRBV7-8 and TRBJ2-5; 8 nucleotides agree with TRBD1. Germline lookup yields CDR1 SGHVS and CDR2 FQNEAQ. Losses at the gene ends were 5 bases for V and 7 bases for J; bases not matched to a gene: 6. This CDR3 spans 13 amino acids. Here the CDR3 reads CASSGQGAGTQYF. The CDR3 coding sequence is TGTGCCAGCAGCGGTCAGGGGGCAGGGACCCAGTACTTC.

The chain couples TRBV4-1 to TRBJ2-7; D is possibly TRBD1 (5 bases). The CDR3 runs 14 residues. Germline loops: CDR1 MGHRA, CDR2 YSYEKL. V lost 0 bases to trimming and J lost 4 bases, with 10 bases between them. The chain's CDR3 is CASSQDKGWYEQYF. Here the CDR3 DNA reads TGCGCCAGCAGCCAAGACAAGGGGTGGTACGAGCAGTACTTC.

This clonotype was observed a few times. The chain employs TRBV12-3 or TRBV12-4 and TRBJ2-2, with D maybe TRBD1 (7 bases). V lost 3 bases and J lost 4, with 9 bases in between. This CDR3 has 14 residues. For the CDR3, the DNA is TGTGCCAGCAGTTTCCAGGGGGGCACCGGGGAGCTGTTTTTT. This encodes CASSFQGGTGELFF.

The V gene is TRBV11-2, the J gene TRBJ2-6; no definite D call. Trimming cost V 1 base and J 0 bases, with 7 bases left between them. The germline V gene encodes CDR1 SGHAT and CDR2 FQNNGV. The CDR3 length is 16 residues. The CDR3 sequence: CASSLVRGSGANVLTF. The CDR3 bases are TGTGCCAGCAGCTTAGTTCGAGGCTCTGGGGCCAACGTCCTGACTTTC.

This chain links TRBV10-2 with TRBJ2-2, with D unresolved. Germline CDR1 WSHSY, CDR2 SAAADI. The V end was cut by 0 bases, the J end by 5 bases, with 10 bases between. The CDR3 has 15 residues. DNA for the CDR3: TGCGCCAGCAGTGAGTCCCCCACCGGTACCGGGGAGCTGTTTTTT. It specifies CASSESPTGTGELFF.

The chain carries TRBV5-1 and TRBJ2-7, with TRBD1 matching 7 bases. There are 17 residues in the CDR3. From germline, CDR1 is SGHRS and CDR2 YFSETQ. J was trimmed by 0 bases and V by 5 bases; bases with no gene match: 14. DNA for the CDR3: TGCGCCAGCAGACCCGCCGGGACAGCCATCATCTCCTACGAGCAGTACTTC. Protein product: CASRPAGTAIISYEQYF.

This clonotype has just a few counts. This chain links TRBV12-3 or TRBV12-4 with TRBJ1-1; D possibly corresponds to TRBD1 (5 bases). The CDR3 is 15 residues long. Trimming shortened V by 5 bases and J by 6 bases, and 19 bases separated the two germline ends. CDR3 sequence (DNA): TGTGCCAGCAGTCCCGTGACGGGACTCAGGGCTGAAGCTTTCTTT. Amino acids: CASSPVTGLRAEAFF.

The gene calls are TRBV19 and TRBJ2-6; TRBD1 matches 7 bases. From germline, CDR1 is LNHDA and CDR2 SQIVND (reference sequence). The CDR3 length is 16 residues. V gave up 1 base and J gave up 2 bases; unmatched junction bases: 2. The CDR3 loop is CASSIGDRAGANVLTF. Here the CDR3 DNA reads TGTGCCAGTAGTATAGGGGACAGAGCTGGGGCCAACGTCCTGACTTTC.

This clonotype has a count of ten or more. V usage is TRBV28 and J usage is TRBJ1-5; D is unclear. Germline CDR1 reads MDHEN; CDR2 reads SYDVKM. There are 12 residues in the CDR3. Trimming removed 10 bases from V and 6 bases from J, with 13 bases in between. CDR3 protein: CATTGFGQPQHF. CDR3 coding DNA: TGTGCCACTACGGGATTCGGTCAGCCCCAGCATTTT. Filled out from reference TRBV28 and TRBJ1-5, the complete variable domain reads DVKVTQSSRYLVKRTGEKVFLECVQDMDHENMFWYRQDPGLGLRLIYFSYDVKMKEKGDIPEGYSVSREKKERFSLILESASTNQTSMYLCATTGFGQPQHFGDGTRLSIL.

This clonotype was counted ten times or more. The CDR3 reads CASSPTGAGANVLTF. The CDR3 DNA follows: TGTGCCAGCAGCCCGACAGGGGCTGGGGCCAACGTCCTGACTTTC. The chain joins TRBV13 to TRBJ2-6, with 8 bases matching TRBD1. This CDR3 has 15 amino acids. In germline, CDR1 is PRHDT, CDR2 FYEKMQ (reference sequence). J gave up 2 bases and V 5 bases, and 2 bases lay outside the gene matches.